This T cell receptor (beta chain) came from a study of cytomegalovirus exposure and HLA in healthy donors. As to this clone: Its antigen is not known.

PCR amplification relied on 60 Vbeta primers (plus 13 Jbeta primers). Using immunoSEQ multiplex PCR, the repertoire was profiled, and TCRdb retains in-frame clones only, with some absent. The sample holds 110,000 to 150,000 clones, roughly 77% seen once. This CDR3 has 15 amino acids. Germline loops: CDR1 SGHDN, CDR2 FVKESK. V shed 4 bases and J 7 bases; nucleotides not matched to a gene: 11. Study-wide points: By a later analysis, the bulk of CMV-associated TCR beta chains appeared HLA-restricted. According to an earlier analysis, most TCR beta V segments yielded productive rearrangements about 87% or about 30% of the time. Investigators reported 164 TCR beta chains as tied to cytomegalovirus.

V usage is TRBV14 and J usage is TRBJ1-2; 8 nucleotides line up with TRBD1. The sequenced sample consisted of PBMCs. This TCR derives from a woman in her twenties or thirties in good health and CMV-seronegative. CDR3: CASSPSGGGGAGYTF. DNA of the CDR3: TGTGCCAGCAGCCCGTCAGGGGGCGGAGGGGCTGGCTACACCTTC.